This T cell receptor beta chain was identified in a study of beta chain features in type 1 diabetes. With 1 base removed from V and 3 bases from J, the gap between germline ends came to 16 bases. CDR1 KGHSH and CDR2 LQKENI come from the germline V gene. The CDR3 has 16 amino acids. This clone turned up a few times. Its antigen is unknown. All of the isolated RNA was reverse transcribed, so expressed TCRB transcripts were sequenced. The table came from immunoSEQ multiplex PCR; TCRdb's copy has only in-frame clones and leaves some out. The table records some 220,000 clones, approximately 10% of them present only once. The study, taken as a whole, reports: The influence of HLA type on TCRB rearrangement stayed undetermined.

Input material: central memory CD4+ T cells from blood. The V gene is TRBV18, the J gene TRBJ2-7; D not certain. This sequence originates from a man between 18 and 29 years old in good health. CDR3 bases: TGTGCCAGCTCACCACGCACTCCGGATCTCAACTACGAGCAGTACTTC. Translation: CASSPRTPDLNYEQYF. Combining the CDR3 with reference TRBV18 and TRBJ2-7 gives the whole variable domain NAGVMQNPRHLVRRRGQEARLRCSPMKGHSHVYWYRQLPEEGLKFMVYLQKENIIDESGMPKERFSAEFPKEGPSILRIQQVVRGDSAAYFCASSPRTPDLNYEQYFGPGTRLTVT.